The 16 T cell receptor beta chains listed next were all sequenced from one sample in a study of cytomegalovirus exposure and HLA in healthy donors. The PCR ran on 60 Vbeta and 13 Jbeta primers. The table came from immunoSEQ multiplex PCR; TCRdb's copy has only in-frame clones and leaves some out. In the table there are around 120,000 clones, 70% to 85% of which are singletons. Source material: PBMCs. The source is a boy between 10 and 17 years old in good health and CMV-seronegative.

The V and J genes are TRBV30 and TRBJ1-5; 8 bases are a match to TRBD1. The V and J ends lost 1 base and 7 bases, in that order; junction bases with no gene match: 6. This CDR3 region has 14 residues. Germline V gene data show CDR1 as GTSNPN and CDR2 as SVGIG (reference sequence). The CDR3 spells CAWSAGGAGQPQHF. The CDR3 bases are TGTGCCTGGAGTGCAGGGGGCGCTGGACAGCCCCAGCATTTT.

V usage is TRBV21-1 and J usage is TRBJ1-1; the table's D call, TRBD1, was not checked against the DNA. TRBV21-1 is a pseudogene. The CDR3 sequence is 14 residues long. CDR3 bases: TGTGCCAGCAGCCGACAAACCCTGAACACTGAAGCTTTCTTT. This encodes CASSRQTLNTEAFF.

This clone was seen a single time. The gene calls are TRBV11-3 and TRBJ2-7; the D gene is possibly TRBD1 (6 bases). Between the trimmed V and J ends, which lost 0 bases and 4 bases, there was a span of 10 bases. CDR3 length: 14 amino acids. Germline V CDR1 and CDR2: SGHNT, YENEEA. The CDR3: CASSLEGARYEQYF. The DNA of the CDR3 is TGTGCCAGCAGCTTAGAGGGGGCGCGTTACGAGCAGTACTTC.

V gene TRBV5-1 combines with J gene TRBJ2-3; TRBD2 aligns across 15 bases. Germline CDR1 is SGHRS and CDR2 is YFSETQ. The CDR3 has 22 residues. The V and J ends lost 5 bases and 2 bases, in that order; junction bases with no gene match: 21. For the CDR3, the DNA is TGCGCCAGCAGAGGCTCGGGACTCCGGGGACTAGCGGGAGGCCCCCCCACAGATACGCAGTATTTT. Protein product: CASRGSGLRGLAGGPPTDTQYF.

This CDR3 reads CSVRGTVLYEQYF. The CDR3, as DNA: TGCAGCGTTCGAGGGACAGTACTCTACGAGCAGTACTTC. The gene calls are TRBV29-1 and TRBJ2-7, with 7 bases that match TRBD1. J was trimmed by 3 bases and V by 5 bases; bases with no gene match: 7. CDR1 SQVTM and CDR2 ANQGSEA come from the germline V gene. This CDR3 is 13 amino acids long.

The rearrangement joins TRBV5-1 to TRBJ2-1; TRBD2 agrees at 10 bases. Germline-derived CDR1 and CDR2 are SGHRS and YFSETQ. There are 18 residues in the CDR3. V lost 4 bases and J lost 0; bases outside the gene matches: 10. The CDR3 DNA reads TGCGCCAGCAGCCCCCGAACTAGCGGGGTAAGCTCCTACAATGAGCAGTTCTTC. It codes for CASSPRTSGVSSYNEQFF.

The chain is built from TRBV6-5 and TRBJ2-3, with TRBD1 matching over 8 bases. Trimming removed 2 bases from V and 4 bases from J; junction bases left unmatched: 5. Germline loops: CDR1 MNHEY, CDR2 SVGAGI. The CDR3 loop spans 15 amino acids. The CDR3 nucleotides read TGTGCCAGCAGTTACAAGGCAGGGGGCCCAGATACGCAGTATTTT. Its protein is CASSYKAGGPDTQYF.

This clone was seen a handful of times. The genes are TRBV30 and TRBJ1-5; 9 nucleotides match TRBD1. The germline V gene has CDR1 GTSNPN and CDR2 SVGIG (reference sequence). V shed 2 bases, J shed 7 bases, and the junction held 3 bases outside the gene matches. CDR3 length: 13 amino acids. CDR3 DNA: TGTGCCTGGAGTAACAGGGGGCTGCAGCCCCAGCATTTT. It codes for CAWSNRGLQPQHF.

The V and J genes are TRBV11-3 and TRBJ2-1; TRBD1 matches 10 bases. Per the germline V gene, CDR1 is SGHNT and CDR2 is YENEEA. This CDR3 has 14 residues. Trimming cost V 5 bases and J 10 bases; bases outside gene matches: 8. The CDR3 coding sequence is TGTGCCAGCAGCCTACCGGGACAGGGGAGGGAGCAGTTCTTC. Its protein product is CASSLPGQGREQFF.

The J gene is TRBJ2-1, the V gene TRBV5-1; 9 bases line up with TRBD2. From germline, CDR1 is SGHRS and CDR2 YFSETQ. J was trimmed by 8 bases and V by 0 bases; bases with no gene match: 6. The CDR3 has 15 amino acids. The CDR3 sequence is CASSLELAGRDEQFF. The CDR3 nucleotides are TGCGCCAGCAGCTTGGAGCTAGCGGGAAGGGATGAGCAGTTCTTC.

The genes are TRBV27 and TRBJ2-1; a possible D gene is TRBD2 (5 bases). Trimming took 6 bases from V and 4 from J, leaving 10 bases between them. In germline, CDR1 is MNHEY, CDR2 SMNVEV (reference sequence). The CDR3 is 13 residues long. Written as DNA, the CDR3 is TGTGCCAGCAGCCCGGACTTTTACAATGAGCAGTTCTTC. Encoded protein: CASSPDFYNEQFF.

This clone was detected only once. The chain recombines TRBV27 with TRBJ2-1; D possibly corresponds to TRBD1 (7 bases). Germline-derived CDR1 and CDR2 are MNHEY and SMNVEV (reference sequence). The CDR3 totals 15 residues. V was cut by 5 bases and J by 4 bases, with 15 bases left in between. CDR3 sequence (DNA): TGTGCCAGCAGTGGGAGGACAGGTAGTTACAATGAGCAGTTCTTC. Translated: CASSGRTGSYNEQFF.

The V call is TRBV7-2, the J call TRBJ1-4; 7 nucleotides agree with TRBD1. The CDR3 sequence is 14 residues long. Germline V lookup: CDR1 SGHTA, CDR2 FQGNSA. Trimming took 5 bases from V and 5 from J; bases not matched to a gene: 5. The CDR3 is CASSPGQANEKLFF. The CDR3 DNA sequence: TGTGCCAGCAGCCCCGGACAGGCCAATGAAAAACTGTTTTTT. Together with reference TRBV7-2 and TRBJ1-4, the CDR3 gives the full variable domain: GAGVSQSPSNKVTEKGKDVELRCDPISGHTALYWYRQSLGQGLEFLIYFQGNSAPDKSGLPSDRFSAERTGGSVSTLTIQRTQQEDSAVYLCASSPGQANEKLFFGSGTQLSVL.

The J gene is TRBJ2-7, the V gene TRBV28; 11 bases align to TRBD1. Germline V gives CDR1 MDHEN, CDR2 SYDVKM. Trimming at V came to 4 bases and at J to 3 bases, leaving 5 bases not matched to a gene. The CDR3 is made up of 15 amino acids. CDR3 sequence reads: CASSSSGTGGYEQYF. The CDR3 coding sequence is TGTGCCAGCAGTTCTTCCGGGACAGGGGGCTACGAGCAGTACTTC.

The chain couples TRBV6-5 to TRBJ1-1; TRBD1 matches 7 bases. CDR1 is MNHEY and CDR2 is SVGAGI in the germline V gene. This CDR3 contains 12 residues. Unmatched junction bases numbered 8, after V lost 5 bases and J lost 11 bases. Here the CDR3 DNA reads TGTGCCAGCAGTACTTACAGGGGCTGGGCTTTCTTT. It is translated as CASSTYRGWAFF.

This chain joins TRBV7-6 and TRBJ2-7; D is ambiguous. Per the germline V gene, CDR1 is SGHVS and CDR2 is FNYEAQ. The CDR3 consists of 12 residues. V lost 5 bases and J 0 bases, leaving 5 bases between the germline ends. CDR3 sequence (DNA): TGTGCCAGCAGCCATAGCTCCTACGAGCAGTACTTC. Translation gives CASSHSSYEQYF.